This passage covers 26 T cell receptor beta chains from one sample sequenced in a study of OX40 agonist ivuxolimab in advanced cancers. Method: immunoSEQ multiplex PCR; TCRdb's copy keeps in-frame clones and lacks some. The repertoire holds roughly 29,000 clones, more than 75% seen once, with about 21% in the top ten. The sample was CD4+ or CD8+ T cells sorted from blood, taken in a trial of the OX40 agonist ivuxolimab. These receptors came from an adult with an advanced solid tumor such as melanoma, head and neck, liver or kidney cancer.

The chain employs TRBV6-4 and TRBJ2-1; TRBD1 agrees at 8 bases. Germline V gene data show CDR1 as MRHNA and CDR2 as SNTAGT. The CDR3 contains 13 residues. Trimming took 5 bases from V and 7 from J; bases not matched to a gene: 4. CDR3 sequence: CASSLTGGNEQFF. The CDR3 DNA sequence: TGTGCCAGCAGTCTTACAGGGGGAAATGAGCAGTTCTTC.

The chain employs TRBV28 and TRBJ2-7, with 15 bases identical to TRBD2. Germline V gene data show CDR1 as MDHEN and CDR2 as SYDVKM. V was pared by 2 bases and J by 6 bases, with 2 bases of the junction left unmatched. The CDR3 length is 15 residues. CDR3 region: CASSLRTSGRVEQYF. The CDR3 nucleotides are TGTGCCAGCAGTTTAAGGACTAGCGGGAGGGTCGAGCAGTACTTC.

The gene calls are TRBV15 and TRBJ2-2; maybe TRBD2 (6 bases). This CDR3 contains 16 residues. The ends were cut back, 3 bases at V and 4 bases at J, with 15 bases in the middle. Germline CDR1 and CDR2: LNHNV and YYDKDF (reference sequence). The CDR3 loop is CATSRGLEYITGELFF. As DNA, the CDR3 is TGTGCCACCAGCAGGGGACTGGAATACATCACCGGGGAGCTGTTTTTT.

This CDR3 is CASSPRAGQADTQYF. CDR3 DNA sequence: TGTGCCAGCAGTCCCCGGGCGGGGCAAGCAGATACGCAGTATTTT. This chain connects TRBV28 to TRBJ2-3; D perhaps matches TRBD2 (6 bases). This CDR3 region has 15 residues. Trimming removed 5 bases from V and 4 bases from J, with 16 bases in between. The germline V gene has CDR1 MDHEN and CDR2 SYDVKM.

V gene TRBV6-5 combines with J gene TRBJ1-2; possible D gene TRBD1, 6 bases. Trimming took off 8 bases at V and 8 bases at J, with 18 bases between the two ends. Germline loops: CDR1 MNHEY, CDR2 SVGAGI. The CDR3 totals 13 residues. In DNA form, the CDR3 reads TGTGCCAGCGGAAAGGTTAGGGGGAGAGGCTACACCTTC. Amino acid sequence: CASGKVRGRGYTF.

This clone came up a few times. CDR3 amino acids: CAGSMKRVNTEAFF. CDR3 sequence (DNA): TGTGCCGGGTCAATGAAGAGGGTAAACACTGAAGCTTTCTTT. The V and J genes are TRBV19 and TRBJ1-1, with D hard to call. Between the trimmed V and J ends, which lost 11 bases and 2 bases, there was a span of 18 bases. CDR3 length: 14 amino acids. Germline loops: CDR1 LNHDA, CDR2 SQIVND (reference sequence).

CDR3 in amino acids: CASSLGTSDTDTQYF. The CDR3 DNA sequence: TGTGCCAGCAGCTTAGGGACTAGCGACACAGATACGCAGTATTTT. The chain employs TRBV5-4 and TRBJ2-3; 10 bases match TRBD2. Germline V gene data show CDR1 as SGHNT and CDR2 as YYREEE (reference sequence). CDR3 length: 15 amino acids. Unmatched junction bases numbered 2, after V lost 2 bases and J lost 2 bases.

The J gene is TRBJ2-7, the V gene TRBV27; TRBD1 matches at 7 bases. Germline CDR1 is MNHEY and CDR2 is SMNVEV (reference sequence). The length of the CDR3 is 15 residues. V was clipped by 3 bases and J by 2 bases; unmatched bases: 7. The CDR3 DNA reads TGTGCCAGCAGTTTTTCGGCAGGGGGTCCCTACGAGCAGTACTTC. Translated, it gives CASSFSAGGPYEQYF.

In this sample, this clone turned up once. The chain combines TRBV10-3 with TRBJ2-5; D is perhaps TRBD2 (6 bases). The J call is uncertain, as TRBJ2-7 better fits the DNA end. CDR3 size: 13 residues. Germline values: CDR1 ENHRY, CDR2 SYGVKD. CDR3 DNA: TGTGCCATCAGCAGCGGGCCCAACTACGAGCAGTACTTC. Residues: CAISSGPNYEQYF.

This chain links TRBV11-3 with TRBJ2-7; TRBD1 or TRBD2 may be the D gene (5 bases each). The CDR3 length is 15 residues. V lost 2 bases and J lost 4, with 15 bases in between. Germline values: CDR1 SGHNT, CDR2 YENEEA. CDR3 bases: TGTGCCAGCAGCTTAATCGACGGGACGCTGTACGAGCAGTACTTC. Translation gives CASSLIDGTLYEQYF.

The gene calls are TRBV5-6 and TRBJ1-2, with D perhaps TRBD1 (5 bases). Deletions cut 0 bases from V and 2 bases from J, with 14 bases between. Germline V gives CDR1 SGHDT, CDR2 YYEEEE. This CDR3 has 16 amino acids. CDR3 sequence: CASSLVPGPPNYGYTF. The DNA of the CDR3 is TGTGCCAGCAGCTTGGTTCCGGGGCCGCCCAACTATGGCTACACCTTC.

The genes are TRBV27 and TRBJ1-1; D possibly corresponds to TRBD1 (5 bases). Germline V gene sequence: CDR1 MNHEY, CDR2 SMNVEV (reference sequence). The CDR3 is 11 residues long. Trimming left V 3 bases short and J 8 bases short, with 7 bases between. Here the CDR3 reads CASSLGGEAFF. The CDR3 DNA reads as TGTGCCAGCAGTTTGGGGGGGGAAGCTTTCTTT.

Sample share makes this clone medium-sized. The chain recombines TRBV6-4 with TRBJ1-2; 9 bases are shared with TRBD1. The germline V gene has CDR1 MRHNA and CDR2 SNTAGT. There are 16 residues in the CDR3. The V segment lost 2 bases and the J segment 8 bases; nucleotides outside the gene matches: 12. The chain's CDR3 is CASSDTPQGAWRGYTF. For the CDR3, the DNA is TGTGCCAGCAGTGACACCCCACAGGGGGCTTGGAGAGGCTACACCTTC.

V gene TRBV5-1 combines with J gene TRBJ2-1; the D gene is possibly TRBD1 (6 bases). Germline V lookup: CDR1 SGHRS, CDR2 YFSETQ. The CDR3 totals 15 residues. V was shortened by 3 bases and J by 0 bases, with 10 bases between the two germline ends. The CDR3 coding sequence is TGCGCCAGCAGCTCCGGGACAAGCTCCTACAATGAGCAGTTCTTC. Amino acid sequence: CASSSGTSSYNEQFF.

For the CDR3, the DNA is TGTGCCAGCAGGATGGTGGGGGGGCTCTACGAGCAGTACTTC. Its protein product is CASRMVGGLYEQYF. The chain employs TRBV28 and TRBJ2-7; maybe TRBD2 (7 bases). Trimming removed 6 bases from V and 3 bases from J, with 15 bases in between. The CDR3 runs to 14 residues. Looked up from germline, CDR1 is MDHEN and CDR2 is SYDVKM.

The chain uses TRBV13 and TRBJ2-7; D gene uncertain. This CDR3 region has 15 residues. Germline loops: CDR1 PRHDT, CDR2 FYEKMQ (reference sequence). Trimming pared 7 bases from V and 2 bases from J, leaving 18 bases between. Here the CDR3 DNA reads TGTGCCAGCACCCCGCTTCGGACCCTGACCTACGAGCAGTACTTC. Translating gives CASTPLRTLTYEQYF.

V and J are TRBV18 and TRBJ1-1, with TRBD1 matching over 8 bases. In germline, CDR1 is KGHSH, CDR2 LQKENI. The CDR3 runs to 14 residues. The ends lost 4 bases at V and 3 bases at J; junction bases unmatched: 4. CDR3 in amino acids: CASSLGQGYTEAFF. The CDR3 bases are TGTGCCAGCTCACTCGGACAGGGCTACACTGAAGCTTTCTTT.

The chain employs TRBV4-1 and TRBJ2-7; D perhaps matches TRBD1 (5 bases). The CDR3 is 15 residues long. Trimming cost V 4 bases and J 2 bases, with 15 bases left between them. Germline CDR1 and CDR2: MGHRA and YSYEKL. For the CDR3, the DNA is TGCGCCAGCAGCCTGACGACGGACACCCCCTACGAGCAGTACTTC. Protein sequence: CASSLTTDTPYEQYF.

The CDR3 here is CASSIVLAGGPGEQYF. CDR3 in DNA: TGTGCCAGTAGTATAGTACTAGCGGGGGGGCCGGGCGAGCAGTACTTC. The chain uses TRBV19 and TRBJ2-7; 13 bases map to TRBD2. This CDR3 contains 16 residues. Trimming cost V 1 base and J 6 bases; bases outside gene matches: 6. Germline V gene sequence: CDR1 LNHDA, CDR2 SQIVND (reference sequence).

V is TRBV7-9 and J is TRBJ2-7; D possibly matches TRBD1 or TRBD2 (5 bases each). Germline CDR1 is SEHNR and CDR2 is FQNEAQ (reference sequence). This CDR3 region has 15 residues. Trimming took 4 bases from V and 2 from J, leaving 15 bases between them. The CDR3 protein is CASSSSGTWTYEQYF. The CDR3 DNA reads as TGTGCCAGCAGCTCGTCCGGGACGTGGACCTACGAGCAGTACTTC.

The chain joins TRBV19 to TRBJ1-6; tentatively, D is TRBD1 (6 bases). The CDR3 is 14 amino acids. Germline CDR1 LNHDA, CDR2 SQIVND (reference sequence). V was shortened by 5 bases and J by 14 bases, with 19 bases between the two germline ends. The CDR3 spells CASSPGHGMGALHF. CDR3 coding DNA: TGTGCCAGTAGTCCGGGACACGGGATGGGGGCCCTCCACTTT.

The genes are TRBV4-1 and TRBJ2-3, with 7 bases that match TRBD2. The V gene's germline CDR1 is MGHRA and CDR2 YSYEKL. The CDR3 sequence is 12 residues long. Losses at the gene ends were 6 bases for V and 8 bases for J; bases not matched to a gene: 5. This chain's CDR3 is CASRGAGVTQYF. In DNA form, the CDR3 reads TGCGCCAGCAGAGGGGCGGGAGTTACGCAGTATTTT.

This chain connects TRBV4-1 to TRBJ2-1, with D perhaps TRBD2 (5 bases). V gave up 4 bases and J gave up 4 bases, with 20 bases separating them. Germline V CDR1 and CDR2: MGHRA, YSYEKL. This CDR3 comprises 17 residues. CDR3: CASSLYVGDGVYNEQFF. For the CDR3, the DNA is TGCGCCAGCAGCCTGTACGTCGGGGATGGTGTATACAATGAGCAGTTCTTC.

The J gene is TRBJ1-5, the V gene TRBV5-6; no definite D call. CDR1 and CDR2 from the germline V gene are SGHDT and YYEEEE. This CDR3 is 15 amino acids long. Trimming left V 0 bases short and J 1 base short, with 8 bases between. Here the CDR3 reads CASSLGRESNQPQHF. CDR3 nucleotides: TGTGCCAGCAGCTTGGGCCGTGAAAGCAATCAGCCCCAGCATTTT.

The chain employs TRBV11-3 and TRBJ2-4, with 9 bases matching TRBD2. This CDR3 region has 16 residues. Germline values: CDR1 SGHNT, CDR2 YENEEA. The V gene end was trimmed by 4 bases and the J gene end by 8 bases; junction bases not matched to a gene: 12. Here the CDR3 reads CASSSSVAGDRYIQYF. The CDR3 bases are TGTGCCAGCAGCTCCTCCGTAGCGGGAGATAGGTACATTCAGTACTTC.

The chain employs TRBV19 and TRBJ1-1; D is undetermined. V gave up 10 bases and J gave up 1 base, with 7 bases separating them. CDR1 and CDR2 from the germline V gene are LNHDA and SQIVND (reference sequence). The CDR3 covers 11 residues. CDR3 DNA sequence: TGTGCCACAGTAACGAACACTGAAGCTTTCTTT. This sequence encodes CATVTNTEAFF. Variable domain in full (rest from reference TRBV19 and TRBJ1-1): DGGITQSPKYLFRKEGQNVTLSCEQNLNHDAMYWYRQDPGQGLRLIYYSQIVNDFQKGDIAEGYSVSREKKESFPLTVTSAQKNPTAFYLCATVTNTEAFFGQGTRLTVV.